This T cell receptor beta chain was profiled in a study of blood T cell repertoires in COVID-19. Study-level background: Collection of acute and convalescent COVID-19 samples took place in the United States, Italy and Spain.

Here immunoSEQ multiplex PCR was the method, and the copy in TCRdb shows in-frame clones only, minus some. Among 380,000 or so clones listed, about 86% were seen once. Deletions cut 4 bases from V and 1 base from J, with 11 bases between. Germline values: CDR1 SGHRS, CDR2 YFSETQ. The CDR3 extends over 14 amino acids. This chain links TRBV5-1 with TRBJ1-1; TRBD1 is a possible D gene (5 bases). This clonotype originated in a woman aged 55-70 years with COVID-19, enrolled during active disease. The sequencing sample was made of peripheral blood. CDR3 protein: CASSRRDPNTEAFF. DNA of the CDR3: TGCGCCAGCAGCCGCAGGGATCCGAACACTGAAGCTTTCTTT.